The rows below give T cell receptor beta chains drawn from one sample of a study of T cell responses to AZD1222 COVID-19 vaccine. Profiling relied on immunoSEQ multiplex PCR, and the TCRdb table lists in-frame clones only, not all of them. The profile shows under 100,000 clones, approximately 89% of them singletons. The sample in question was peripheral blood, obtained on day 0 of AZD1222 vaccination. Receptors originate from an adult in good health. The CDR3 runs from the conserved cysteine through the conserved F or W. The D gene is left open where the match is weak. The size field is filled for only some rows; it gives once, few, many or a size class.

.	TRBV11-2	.	CASSLAPGPGSGELFF
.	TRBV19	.	CASSTGGANTGELFF
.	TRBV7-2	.	CASSLYVGEPEAFF
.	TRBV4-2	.	CASSQSGSNQPQHF
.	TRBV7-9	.	CASSYIAPRGEQYF
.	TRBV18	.	CASSQSAAYEQYF
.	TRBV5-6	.	CASSPQASGNTIYF
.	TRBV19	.	CASSTRQGGYQETQYF
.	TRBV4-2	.	CASSQEERGSYGYTF
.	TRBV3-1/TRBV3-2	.	CASSLKRDTSEAFF
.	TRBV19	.	CASSLNAGNIYGYTF
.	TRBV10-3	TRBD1	CAIGTEETQYF
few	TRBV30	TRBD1	CAWRPPGQLNEKLFF
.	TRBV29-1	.	CSVERDLGNTIYF
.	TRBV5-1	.	CASSLAGDNSPLHF
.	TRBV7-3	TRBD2	CASRFGLAETDTQYF
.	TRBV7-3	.	CASSLRRSGTEAFF
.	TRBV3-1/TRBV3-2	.	CASSQDLARAYGYTF
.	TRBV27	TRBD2	CASSFSGSLREQYF
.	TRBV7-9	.	CASSLVDLGAYNEQFF
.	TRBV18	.	CASSPQDNYEQYF
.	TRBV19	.	CASSIAGRRYEQYF
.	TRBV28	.	CASSFVSGPAYEQYF
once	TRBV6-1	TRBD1	CASSERGTGGYEQYF
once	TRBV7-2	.	CASSPNLNSPLHF
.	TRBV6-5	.	CASSSWATDTQYF
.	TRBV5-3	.	CARSRFRDTNQPQHF
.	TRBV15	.	CATSLRSGTGELFF
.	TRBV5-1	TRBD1	CASSLGWAGGWEKLFF
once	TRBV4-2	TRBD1	CASSLGQGPERTEAFF
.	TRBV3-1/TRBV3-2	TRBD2	CASSQDRTLAGVYEQYF
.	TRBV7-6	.	CASSLQGSYNEQFF
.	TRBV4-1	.	CASSQDEPSYNEQFF
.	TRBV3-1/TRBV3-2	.	CASRRETAGATEAFF
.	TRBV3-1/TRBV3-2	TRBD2	CASSRGGFYEQYF
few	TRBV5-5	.	CASSFSRAPGYTF
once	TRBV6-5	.	CASSYTGMNTEAFF
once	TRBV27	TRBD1	CASWDRNYGYTF
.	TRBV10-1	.	CASVGGSAVNEKLFF
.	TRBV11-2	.	CASSLATSMNTEAFF
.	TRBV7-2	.	CASSLGMAWPQHF
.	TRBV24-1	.	CATSDVNSYEQYF
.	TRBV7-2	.	CASSLFQVNYGYTF
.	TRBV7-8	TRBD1	CASRYRGLSYEQYF
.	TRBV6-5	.	CASSYTQNTEAFF
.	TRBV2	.	CASKGDRLVKTQYF
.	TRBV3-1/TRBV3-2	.	CASSPFRDLFYTGELFF
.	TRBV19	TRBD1	CVSSGGTGVLEQYF
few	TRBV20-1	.	CSANDGGYEQYF
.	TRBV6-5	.	CASRAGQNQPQHF
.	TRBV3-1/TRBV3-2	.	CASSQGRTYNEQFF
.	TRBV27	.	CASSLRTEPKEQFF
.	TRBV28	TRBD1	CASTVVGQGDQPQHF